A selection of T cell receptor beta chains follows, all from one sample in a study of blood T cell repertoires in COVID-19. TCRdb's table, derived via immunoSEQ multiplex PCR, lists solely in-frame clones and lacks some. The sample has about 370,000 clones, 75% to 90% seen once. Sequenced input: PBMCs or T cells enriched from blood (not recorded which). All receptors come from a man aged 18 to 29 who had recovered from COVID-19. Each CDR3 is given with its conserved first and last residue. Each record gives: CDR3 protein, CDR3 DNA, clone size, D gene, J gene, V gene. The D gene is left open where the match is weak. Clone size is given for some rows only: seen once, a few or many times, or a class if the clone is expanded.

CDR3 protein: CASSYSGSSYNEQFF; CDR3 DNA: TGCGCCAGCAGCTATAGCGGGAGCTCCTACAATGAGCAGTTCTTC; clone size: -; D gene: TRBD2; J gene: TRBJ2-1; V gene: TRBV5-1
CDR3 protein: CASSAMREIYGYTF; CDR3 DNA: TGTGCCAGCAGCGCCATGCGGGAAATCTATGGCTACACCTTC; clone size: -; D gene: -; J gene: TRBJ1-2; V gene: TRBV7-8
CDR3 protein: CSVTQGIGSGNTIYF; CDR3 DNA: TGCAGCGTTACCCAGGGCATCGGCTCTGGAAACACCATATATTTT; clone size: -; D gene: -; J gene: TRBJ1-3; V gene: TRBV29-1
CDR3 protein: CASSDGWRAFF; CDR3 DNA: TGTGCCAGCAGTGACGGGTGGAGGGCTTTCTTT; clone size: -; D gene: -; J gene: TRBJ1-1; V gene: TRBV6-4
CDR3 protein: CASSLSSSSYNEQFF; CDR3 DNA: TGCGCCAGCAGCTTATCTAGTTCCTCCTACAATGAGCAGTTCTTC; clone size: -; D gene: -; J gene: TRBJ2-1; V gene: TRBV5-1
CDR3 protein: CASSPLADEQFF; CDR3 DNA: TGTGCCAGCAGCCCCCTAGCTGATGAGCAGTTCTTC; clone size: -; D gene: -; J gene: TRBJ2-1; V gene: TRBV6-5
CDR3 protein: CASSGGGRYQPTDTQYF; CDR3 DNA: TGTGCCAGCAGTGGGGGAGGGAGGTACCAGCCCACAGATACGCAGTATTTT; clone size: -; D gene: TRBD2; J gene: TRBJ2-3; V gene: TRBV25-1
CDR3 protein: CAIHSGQATGELFF; CDR3 DNA: TGTGCCATCCACTCGGGACAGGCCACCGGGGAGCTGTTTTTT; clone size: -; D gene: TRBD1; J gene: TRBJ2-2; V gene: TRBV28
CDR3 protein: CASSLQEPNEQFF; CDR3 DNA: TGTGCCAGCAGCCTCCAGGAACCAAATGAGCAGTTCTTC; clone size: once; D gene: -; J gene: TRBJ2-1; V gene: TRBV7-2
CDR3 protein: CASSLTGGGMFYTF; CDR3 DNA: TGTGCCAGCAGCCTAACAGGGGGCGGAATGTTCTACACCTTC; clone size: -; D gene: TRBD1; J gene: TRBJ1-2; V gene: TRBV5-8
CDR3 protein: CSARTVTITDTQYF; CDR3 DNA: TGCAGCGCACGGACAGTGACTATCACAGATACGCAGTATTTT; clone size: -; D gene: -; J gene: TRBJ2-3; V gene: TRBV29-1
CDR3 protein: CASSLRGSGGQFF; CDR3 DNA: TGTGCCAGCAGCCTGCGAGGGAGCGGGGGGCAGTTCTTC; clone size: -; D gene: TRBD2; J gene: TRBJ2-1; V gene: TRBV7-2
CDR3 protein: CASSSRQMTSGNYEQYF; CDR3 DNA: TGTGCCAGCAGTTCAAGACAGATGACTAGCGGGAACTACGAGCAGTACTTC; clone size: -; D gene: TRBD2; J gene: TRBJ2-7; V gene: TRBV28